This TCR beta chain was obtained from a study of T-cell reconstitution after alpha-beta-depleted transplantation in children. The CDR3 is 15 residues long. V lost 0 bases and J 0 bases, leaving 8 bases between the germline ends. Germline values: CDR1 ENHRY, CDR2 SYGVKD. This clonotype was seen just once. Molecular barcoding with unique molecular identifiers was used for the TCRbeta library. MiXCR, run by TCRdb on the PCR reads, gives a single entry per CDR3 protein. The table records 500,000 or so distinct CDR3 sequences, about 30% of them present only once. This sequence joins TRBV10-3 and TRBJ2-5; D is unclear. Sequences were derived from PBMCs from the stem cell graft donor, sampled from the stem cell graft. The clonotype comes from a human donor who donated a stem cell graft to a child with aplastic anemia. The CDR3 reads CAISESVGYQETQYF. CDR3 nucleotide sequence: TGTGCCATCAGTGAGTCGGTCGGGTACCAAGAGACCCAGTACTTC.